Below are 28 T cell receptor beta chains sequenced from a single sample in a study of identical twins. TCRdb re-analysed the 5' RACE reads in MiXCR, keeping a single row per CDR3 protein. In the table there are roughly 690,000 distinct CDR3 sequences, roughly 6% of which are singletons. Material for sequencing was naive T cells sorted from blood. These receptors all come from a man younger than 35 in good health.

The genes are TRBV6-5 and TRBJ2-7; D is unclear. This CDR3 is built from 11 residues. V was trimmed by 5 bases and J by 1 base, leaving 3 bases between them. Germline-derived CDR1 and CDR2 are MNHEY and SVGAGI. The CDR3 protein is CASSQSYEQYV. Written as DNA, the CDR3 is TGTGCCAGCAGTCAATCCTACGAGCAGTACGTC.

This clonotype showed up just a few times. V and J are TRBV2 and TRBJ2-1; 9 positions agree with TRBD1. Trimming at V came to 7 bases and at J to 4 bases, leaving 8 bases not matched to a gene. Germline CDR1 is SNHLY and CDR2 is FYNNEI. The CDR3 covers 15 residues. The CDR3 region is CASTLGQGLYNEQFF. Written as DNA, the CDR3 is TGTGCCAGCACGCTCGGACAGGGGCTGTACAATGAGCAGTTCTTC.

This clonotype was observed at least ten times. The chain employs TRBV6-1 and TRBJ2-3; possibly TRBD2 for D (5 bases). This CDR3 region has 16 residues. Trimming shortened V by 5 bases and J by 0 bases, and 15 bases separated the two germline ends. Looked up from germline, CDR1 is MNHNS and CDR2 is SASEGT. DNA of the CDR3: TGTGCCAGCAGTATTGGACTGCAGTCGAGCACAGATACGCAGTATTTT. Amino acid sequence: CASSIGLQSSTDTQYF.

The sample holds a few counts of this clonotype. V and J are TRBV10-2 and TRBJ2-3; tentative D call: TRBD1 (6 bases). This CDR3 contains 13 residues. Deletions cut 7 bases from V and 1 base from J, with 9 bases between. Germline V gene sequence: CDR1 WSHSY, CDR2 SAAADI. The chain's CDR3 is CASMRTGTDTQYF. The DNA of the CDR3 is TGCGCCAGCATGAGGACAGGCACAGATACGCAGTATTTT.

This clonotype occurred a few times. J is TRBJ2-7 and V is TRBV7-9; D unresolved. Looked up from germline, CDR1 is SEHNR and CDR2 is FQNEAQ (reference sequence). V lost 2 bases and J 1 base, leaving 9 bases between the germline ends. The CDR3 sequence is 14 residues long. CDR3 DNA sequence: TGTGCCAGCAGCTTAATCTCCCGGTCCTACGAGCAGTACTTC. It encodes CASSLISRSYEQYF.

This clonotype came up a few times. The chain is built from TRBV2 and TRBJ2-1; 12 positions agree with TRBD2. CDR1 and CDR2 (germline): SNHLY, FYNNEI. CDR3 length: 14 amino acids. V shed 1 base and J 15 bases; nucleotides not matched to a gene: 7. Written as DNA, the CDR3 is TGTGCCAGCAGTGAAGTGGGACTAGCGGGCCCACCGTTCTTC. Translated, it gives CASSEVGLAGPPFF. Full variable domain (remainder filled in from reference TRBV2 and TRBJ2-1): EPEVTQTPSHQVTQMGQEVILRCVPISNHLYFYWYRQILGQKVEFLVSFYNNEISEKSEIFDDQFSVERPDGSNFTLKIRSTKLEDSAMYFCASSEVGLAGPPFFGPGTRLTVL.

This clonotype was detected only a few times. The chain recombines TRBV5-1 with TRBJ2-2; D is tentatively TRBD1 or TRBD2 (5 bases each). This CDR3 is 13 amino acids long. Trimming cost V 0 bases and J 10 bases, with 10 bases left between them. Germline CDR1 and CDR2: SGHRS and YFSETQ. DNA for the CDR3: TGCGCCAGCAGCTTGGCGGGGACGGCGGAGCTGTTTTTT. This sequence encodes CASSLAGTAELFF.

This clonotype was detected only a few times. V gene TRBV6-2 or TRBV6-3 combines with J gene TRBJ2-7, with D perhaps assigned TRBD1 or TRBD2 (6 bases each). CDR1 and CDR2 (germline): MNHEY, SVGEGT. This CDR3 is 15 amino acids long. Trimming removed 6 bases from V and 0 bases from J, with 15 bases in between. CDR3 amino acids: CASSRGTISSYEQYF. DNA of the CDR3: TGTGCCAGCAGCCGCGGGACAATAAGCTCCTACGAGCAGTACTTC.

This clonotype has only a few counts. The chain joins TRBV5-1 to TRBJ2-1; no reliable D call. Germline values: CDR1 SGHRS, CDR2 YFSETQ. V shed 3 bases and J shed 4 bases, with 20 bases lying between them. This CDR3 is 17 amino acids long. The CDR3 protein is CASSWGFQRQRYNEQFF. The CDR3 nucleotides read TGCGCCAGCAGCTGGGGATTTCAGCGCCAGCGATACAATGAGCAGTTCTTC.

This clonotype was found once. The rearrangement joins TRBV24-1 to TRBJ2-1; TRBD2 matches at 7 bases. V was pared by 5 bases and J by 6 bases, with 6 bases of the junction left unmatched. Germline V gene sequence: CDR1 KGHDR, CDR2 SFDVKD. There are 14 residues in the CDR3. CDR3 protein: CATSGWGGINEQFF. CDR3 DNA sequence: TGTGCCACCAGTGGGTGGGGAGGGATCAATGAGCAGTTCTTC.

This clonotype was observed many times. The chain employs TRBV20-1 and TRBJ2-7; the match to TRBD2 covers 10 bases. V trimming: 0 bases; J trimming: 4 bases; junction bases outside the gene matches: 6. The CDR3 covers 15 residues. The V gene's germline CDR1 is DFQATT and CDR2 SNEGSKA (reference sequence). CDR3 sequence: CSARDTGTSVYEQYF. The CDR3 region has the DNA TGCAGTGCTAGAGACACCGGGACTAGCGTGTACGAGCAGTACTTC.

This clonotype was counted ten times or more. The CDR3 reads CSARSPGGGTTDTQYF. CDR3 sequence (DNA): TGCAGTGCTAGATCCCCGGGTGGGGGCACCACAGATACGCAGTATTTT. The chain recombines TRBV20-1 with TRBJ2-3; D is perhaps TRBD1 (6 bases). V lost 2 bases to trimming and J lost 2 bases, with 17 bases between them. Germline CDR1 is DFQATT and CDR2 is SNEGSKA (reference sequence). The CDR3 extends over 16 amino acids.

In this sample, this clonotype turned up a few times. V is TRBV12-3 or TRBV12-4 and J is TRBJ2-5, with a tentative D call TRBD1 (6 bases). CDR3 length equals 17 residues. Trimming pared 2 bases from V and 4 bases from J, leaving 20 bases between. As DNA, the CDR3 is TGTGCCAGCAGTTTAAGGGGGTGGGGGAGCTGGTTAGAGACCCAGTACTTC. Amino acids: CASSLRGWGSWLETQYF.

In this sample, this clonotype turned up many times. The chain links TRBV29-1 to TRBJ2-1, with 8 positions matching TRBD1. V was pared by 3 bases and J by 14 bases, with 3 bases of the junction left unmatched. CDR1 is SQVTM, CDR2 ANQGSEA, per germline. The CDR3 contains 10 residues. Written as DNA, the CDR3 is TGCAGCGTTGAGGCAGGGGGCAAGTTCTTC. This encodes CSVEAGGKFF.

On this clonotype itself: A much bigger clone sits one base away, suggesting this may be a read error. The chain combines TRBV20-1 with TRBJ2-4, with 8 positions matching TRBD1. Germline loops: CDR1 DFQATT, CDR2 SNEGSKA (reference sequence). This CDR3 spans 14 amino acids. With 0 bases clipped from V and 11 bases from J, the junction kept 9 bases outside the gene matches. CDR3 sequence: CSARDRTGLGVQYF. The CDR3 nucleotides read TGCAGTGCTAGAGACCGGACAGGGCTAGGCGTTCAGTACTTC.

The chain uses TRBV2 and TRBJ2-7; a possible D gene is TRBD1 (6 bases). V was clipped by 3 bases and J by 0 bases, with 15 bases between them. The CDR3 spans 16 residues. Looked up from germline, CDR1 is SNHLY and CDR2 is FYNNEI. DNA of the CDR3: TGTGCCAGCAGTGATGTGGGCCAGGGGAGCTCCTACGAGCAGTACGTC. This gives the protein CASSDVGQGSSYEQYV.

The chain couples TRBV7-9 to TRBJ2-5, with TRBD2 as a possible D gene (6 bases). Germline V lookup: CDR1 SEHNR, CDR2 FQNEAQ (reference sequence). V was cut by 5 bases and J by 2 bases, with 12 bases left in between. The CDR3 is 14 amino acids. The CDR3 region is CASSQTGLQETQYF. CDR3 coding DNA: TGTGCCAGCAGCCAGACGGGACTTCAAGAGACCCAGTACTTC.

This clonotype was recorded many times. The chain has TRBV4-3 and TRBJ2-5, with D maybe TRBD2 (6 bases). This CDR3 has 15 amino acids. The V gene lost 1 base and the J gene lost 5 bases, with 14 bases spanning the gap. In germline, CDR1 is LGHNA, CDR2 YSLEER. The chain's CDR3 is CASSQGTGEGETQYF. The CDR3 coding sequence is TGCGCCAGCAGCCAAGGAACGGGAGAGGGCGAGACCCAGTACTTC.

Ten or more counts support this clonotype. The chain combines TRBV5-1 with TRBJ2-2, with TRBD1 matching over 7 bases. This CDR3 has 15 amino acids. Looked up from germline, CDR1 is SGHRS and CDR2 is YFSETQ. Trimming took 4 bases from V and 2 from J; bases not matched to a gene: 5. CDR3 loop: CASSPGTDNTGELFF. CDR3 sequence (DNA): TGCGCCAGCAGCCCCGGGACAGACAACACCGGGGAGCTGTTTTTT.

The table lists this clonotype with many counts. This CDR3 is CSASLTQETQYF. CDR3 nucleotides: TGCAGTGCTAGTCTCACCCAAGAGACCCAGTACTTC. This chain joins TRBV20-1 and TRBJ2-5; D gene ambiguous. This CDR3 has 12 residues. Germline lookup yields CDR1 DFQATT and CDR2 SNEGSKA (reference sequence). V was clipped by 3 bases and J by 1 base, with 6 bases between them.

This clonotype was seen only a few times. The J gene is TRBJ2-7, the V gene TRBV5-1; the match to TRBD1 covers 7 bases. The V segment lost 4 bases and the J segment 6 bases; nucleotides outside the gene matches: 13. In germline, CDR1 is SGHRS, CDR2 YFSETQ. There are 15 residues in the CDR3. For the CDR3, the DNA is TGCGCCAGCAGCCCACGGACAGGTCTAATAGTCGAGCAGTACTTC. Translated, it gives CASSPRTGLIVEQYF. Complete variable domain (other parts from reference TRBV5-1 and TRBJ2-7): KAGVTQTPRYLIKTRGQQVTLSCSPISGHRSVSWYQQTPGQGLQFLFEYFSETQRNKGNFPGRFSGRQFSNSRSEMNVSTLELGDSALYLCASSPRTGLIVEQYFGPGTRLTVT.

The CDR3 nucleotides are TGTGCCAGCAGTATGAGCGGGAGGGCCGAGAATGAGCAGTTCTTC. This sequence encodes CASSMSGRAENEQFF. This chain joins TRBV5-5 and TRBJ2-1, with TRBD2 matching 10 bases. V shed 5 bases, J shed 7 bases, and the junction held 9 bases outside the gene matches. CDR1 and CDR2 (germline): SGHKS, YYEKEE (reference sequence). This CDR3 spans 15 amino acids.

Ten or more counts support this clonotype. CDR3 sequence (DNA): TGTGCCAGCAGCACCCGACCCGTTTCACCCCTCCACTTT. Its protein product is CASSTRPVSPLHF. The V and J genes are TRBV7-8 and TRBJ1-6; D not certain. CDR3 length equals 13 residues. Germline values: CDR1 SGHVS, CDR2 FQNEAQ. V was trimmed by 5 bases and J by 9 bases, leaving 11 bases between them.

V is TRBV12-3 or TRBV12-4 and J is TRBJ1-1; no clear D gene. V was shortened by 6 bases and J by 7 bases, with 9 bases between the two germline ends. The CDR3 is 11 residues long. CDR3 sequence reads: CASSSADEAFF. The CDR3 nucleotides are TGTGCCAGCAGCTCCGCGGATGAAGCTTTCTTT.

In its sample, this clonotype was seen many times. The CDR3 spells CSARYPGLAGGTDTQYF. The CDR3 nucleotides are TGCAGTGCTAGGTATCCGGGACTAGCGGGAGGTACAGATACGCAGTATTTT. The chain links TRBV20-1 to TRBJ2-3; 15 bases map to TRBD2. This CDR3 region has 17 residues. CDR1 and CDR2 (germline): DFQATT, SNEGSKA (reference sequence). V dropped 3 bases and J dropped 3; count of bases not matched to a gene: 7.

CDR3 in amino acids: CASRGGGFTYEQYF. CDR3 nucleotides: TGTGCCAGCAGGGGGGGCGGCTTCACCTACGAGCAGTACTTC. The V call is TRBV12-3 or TRBV12-4, the J call TRBJ2-7; TRBD1 or TRBD2 may be the D gene (6 bases each). V lost 6 bases and J lost 2, with 14 bases in between. CDR3 length: 14 residues.

This clonotype showed up just a few times. V is TRBV20-1 and J is TRBJ2-1; TRBD2 matches at 8 bases. The germline V gene has CDR1 DFQATT and CDR2 SNEGSKA (reference sequence). With 3 bases clipped from V and 5 bases from J, the junction kept 6 bases outside the gene matches. The CDR3 runs to 14 residues. CDR3: CSASREGLNNEQFF. The CDR3 DNA follows: TGCAGTGCTAGCCGGGAGGGCCTGAACAATGAGCAGTTCTTC.

This clonotype was seen repeatedly, ten times or more. CDR3 loop: CASSFGGNSNQPQHF. DNA for the CDR3: TGTGCCAGCAGTTTTGGGGGAAATAGCAATCAGCCCCAGCATTTT. This chain uses TRBV27 with TRBJ1-5, with D possibly TRBD1 on 5 matching bases. V lost 3 bases, J lost 0 bases, and 9 bases lay in between. The germline gives CDR1 MNHEY, CDR2 SMNVEV (reference sequence). The CDR3 has 15 residues.